The 23 T cell receptor beta chains presented below share a single source sample, sequenced in a study of T cell responses to AZD1222 COVID-19 vaccine. The repertoire was sequenced with immunoSEQ multiplex PCR; TCRdb's copy has only in-frame clones and lacks some. This table has 100,000 to 150,000 clones, 87% appearing once. Sequenced here: peripheral blood, sampled on day 0 of AZD1222 vaccination. All receptors come from an adult in good health.

This clone was seen only a few times. This chain links TRBV10-3 with TRBJ1-2; 9 bases are a match to TRBD1. J gave up 6 bases and V 6 bases, and 8 bases lay outside the gene matches. Germline-derived CDR1 and CDR2 are ENHRY and SYGVKD. The CDR3 has 14 residues. The CDR3 DNA sequence: TGTGCCATCAGGACAGGACAGGGGTTTGATGGCTACACCTTC. Translation: CAIRTGQGFDGYTF.

The chain has TRBV5-4 and TRBJ2-3; D is undetermined. V lost 2 bases and J 6 bases, leaving 7 bases between the germline ends. CDR1 and CDR2 from the germline V gene are SGHNT and YYREEE (reference sequence). CDR3 length: 12 amino acids. The CDR3 sequence: CASSFQADTQYF. CDR3 nucleotides: TGTGCCAGCAGCTTCCAAGCGGATACGCAGTATTTT.

The chain uses TRBV9 and TRBJ2-1; 9 bases match TRBD1. There are 14 residues in the CDR3. Trimming removed 4 bases from V and 5 bases from J; junction bases left unmatched: 4. The germline V gene has CDR1 SGDLS and CDR2 YYNGEE. The CDR3 sequence is CASSLRTGDNEQFF. In nucleotides, the CDR3 is TGTGCCAGCAGCCTCAGGACAGGGGACAATGAGCAGTTCTTC.

The V gene is TRBV14, the J gene TRBJ1-5, with D possibly matching TRBD1 (6 bases). The CDR3 extends over 13 amino acids. V was clipped by 4 bases and J by 6 bases, with 10 bases between them. The germline V gene encodes CDR1 SGHDN and CDR2 FVKESK. CDR3 bases: TGTGCCAGCAGCCTCCGAGGGGGTCAGCCCCAGCATTTT. Its protein is CASSLRGGQPQHF.

The chain uses TRBV5-4 and TRBJ1-2; 9 nucleotides match TRBD1. There are 15 residues in the CDR3. The ends lost 0 bases at V and 8 bases at J; junction bases unmatched: 8. Looked up from germline, CDR1 is SGHNT and CDR2 is YYREEE (reference sequence). CDR3 coding DNA: TGTGCCAGCAGCTTGGAACAGGGGGCAAGGGGAGGCTACACCTTC. Translated, it gives CASSLEQGARGGYTF.

This CDR3 reads CASSADRGTEAFF. The DNA for the CDR3 is TGTGCCAGTAGTGCCGACAGGGGTACTGAAGCTTTCTTT. The chain couples TRBV19 to TRBJ1-1; 8 bases map to TRBD1. This CDR3 region has 13 residues. Unmatched junction bases numbered 4, after V lost 5 bases and J lost 5 bases. Germline lookup yields CDR1 LNHDA and CDR2 SQIVND (reference sequence).

This sequence joins TRBV5-1 and TRBJ2-7; 8 bases are shared with TRBD1. Trimming removed 4 bases from V and 6 bases from J; junction bases left unmatched: 9. The germline CDR1 and CDR2 sequences are SGHRS and YFSETQ. The CDR3 is 14 amino acids. In DNA form, the CDR3 reads TGCGCCAGCAGCCCCATTGGACAGGGTGGCGAGCAGTACTTC. This translates into CASSPIGQGGEQYF.

The chain couples TRBV27 to TRBJ2-1; a possible D gene is TRBD2 (6 bases). V was shortened by 4 bases and J by 12 bases, with 13 bases between the two germline ends. Germline V lookup: CDR1 MNHEY, CDR2 SMNVEV (reference sequence). This CDR3 comprises 12 residues. The CDR3 DNA sequence: TGTGCCAGCAGTTCCTCGACTAGGGGGCAGTTCTTC. Amino acids: CASSSSTRGQFF.

The chain joins TRBV18 to TRBJ1-5, with TRBD1 identical over 8 bases. The CDR3 spans 15 residues. V trimming: 5 bases; J trimming: 1 base; junction bases outside the gene matches: 4. CDR1 KGHSH and CDR2 LQKENI come from the germline V gene. The DNA of the CDR3 is TGTGCCAGCTCAAGGACAGGGAACAGCAATCAGCCCCAGCATTTT. The encoded protein is CASSRTGNSNQPQHF.

Details on this clone: In the same sample, other DNA sequences code for this CDR3. The rearrangement uses TRBV7-9 and TRBJ2-7; TRBD1 is a possible D gene (5 bases). Trimming cost V 2 bases and J 3 bases, with 5 bases left between them. The germline gives CDR1 SEHNR, CDR2 FQNEAQ (reference sequence). This CDR3 contains 12 residues. The CDR3 sequence: CASSLQGYEQYF. The CDR3 bases are TGTGCCAGCAGCTTACAGGGCTACGAGCAGTACTTC.

The V and J genes are TRBV30 and TRBJ2-5; TRBD1 or TRBD2 may be the D gene (5 bases each). The CDR3 spans 15 residues. Looked up from germline, CDR1 is GTSNPN and CDR2 is SVGIG (reference sequence). Trimming removed 7 bases from V and 7 bases from J, with 25 bases in between. The CDR3 is CASTRDSGTKRTQYF. The CDR3 DNA reads TGTGCCTCGACCCGGGATTCGGGGACCAAGAGGACCCAGTACTTC.

This chain links TRBV7-3 with TRBJ2-2; D may be TRBD1 (6 bases). CDR1 SGHTA and CDR2 FQGTGA come from the germline V gene. Trimming cost V 5 bases and J 0 bases, with 19 bases left between them. This CDR3 has 18 residues. The CDR3 region is CASSQNLWGTPNTGELFF. The CDR3 region has the DNA TGTGCCAGCAGCCAAAATCTATGGGGGACACCGAACACCGGGGAGCTGTTTTTT.

The J gene is TRBJ2-2, the V gene TRBV9; 8 bases map to TRBD2. The CDR3 is made up of 15 amino acids. Per germline, CDR1 SGDLS and CDR2 YYNGEE. V gave up 3 bases and J gave up 5 bases; unmatched junction bases: 6. The CDR3: CASSAGRGWTGELFF. The CDR3 DNA sequence: TGTGCCAGCAGCGCCGGGAGGGGTTGGACCGGGGAGCTGTTTTTT.

The V gene is TRBV27, the J gene TRBJ1-2, with D possibly matching TRBD1 (5 bases). V lost 7 bases and J lost 0, with 12 bases in between. The CDR3 is made up of 14 amino acids. Germline V gene lookup returns CDR1 MNHEY and CDR2 SMNVEV (reference sequence). The CDR3 coding sequence is TGTGCCAGCAAGGGGTCGGCAGCTAACTATGGCTACACCTTC. This codes for CASKGSAANYGYTF.

The chain is built from TRBV28 and TRBJ2-1; no reliable D call. The germline V and J ends were trimmed by 3 bases and 7 bases, with 7 bases remaining between them. CDR1 and CDR2 (germline): MDHEN, SYDVKM. This CDR3 is built from 12 residues. CDR3 DNA: TGTGCCAGCAGTTTCGTCAGGAATGAGCAGTTCTTC. This encodes CASSFVRNEQFF.

In its sample, this clone was seen a few times. V usage is TRBV19 and J usage is TRBJ2-3, with D tentatively TRBD2 (6 bases). V was pared by 6 bases and J by 0 bases, with 10 bases between. The CDR3 consists of 14 residues. Germline lookup yields CDR1 LNHDA and CDR2 SQIVND (reference sequence). Here the CDR3 reads CASRTGTSTDTQYF. The CDR3 bases are TGTGCCAGTAGAACCGGGACTAGCACAGATACGCAGTATTTT. The full variable domain, completed using reference TRBV19 and TRBJ2-3, is DGGITQSPKYLFRKEGQNVTLSCEQNLNHDAMYWYRQDPGQGLRLIYYSQIVNDFQKGDIAEGYSVSREKKESFPLTVTSAQKNPTAFYLCASRTGTSTDTQYFGPGTRLTVL.

In its sample, this clone was seen once. The CDR3 region has the DNA TGTGCCAGCACCGCAGGAGCAGAACGGGGTCGGTCGCAGTATTTT. It is translated as CASTAGAERGRSQYF. V and J are TRBV9 and TRBJ2-3; possible D gene TRBD2, 5 bases. Looked up from germline, CDR1 is SGDLS and CDR2 is YYNGEE. Trimming removed 6 bases at V and 10 bases at J, with 24 bases between. The CDR3 runs to 15 residues.

This chain connects TRBV11-2 to TRBJ2-3; 8 bases agree with TRBD2. Germline assignment: CDR1 SGHAT and CDR2 FQNNGV. The ends lost 0 bases at V and 0 bases at J; junction bases unmatched: 2. The CDR3 totals 16 residues. For the CDR3, the DNA is TGTGCCAGCAGCTTAGATAGCGGGGCTAGCACAGATACGCAGTATTTT. Its translation: CASSLDSGASTDTQYF.

The rearrangement uses TRBV6-2 or TRBV6-3 and TRBJ2-7; TRBD2 aligns across 9 bases. The CDR3 is made up of 15 amino acids. The V segment lost 1 base and the J segment 5 bases; nucleotides outside the gene matches: 6. The germline V gene encodes CDR1 MNHEY and CDR2 SVGEGT. This chain's CDR3 is CASSYFRLAGDEQYF. CDR3 in DNA: TGTGCCAGCAGTTACTTTAGGTTAGCGGGAGACGAGCAGTACTTC.

This clone has only one observation. The chain combines TRBV6-5 with TRBJ2-3; TRBD1 matches 10 bases. The J segment lost 4 bases and the V segment lost 6 bases, leaving 4 bases of the junction unmatched. This CDR3 is built from 14 residues. Per the germline V gene, CDR1 is MNHEY and CDR2 is SVGAGI. The CDR3 region is CASSPDRGPDTQYF. The CDR3 DNA sequence: TGTGCCAGCAGCCCAGACAGGGGGCCAGATACGCAGTATTTT.

The genes are TRBV6-2 or TRBV6-3 and TRBJ2-7; unclear D gene. The CDR3 contains 11 residues. Trimming pared 6 bases from V and 6 bases from J, leaving 9 bases between. Germline assignment: CDR1 MNHEY and CDR2 SVGEGT. Here the CDR3 DNA reads TGTGCCAGCAGCTCCTACCGCGAGCAGTACTTC. This encodes CASSSYREQYF.

The rearrangement links TRBV27 to TRBJ1-2; 7 nucleotides agree with TRBD1. Trimming at V came to 3 bases and at J to 7 bases, leaving 8 bases not matched to a gene. CDR3 size: 14 residues. Germline V gene lookup returns CDR1 MNHEY and CDR2 SMNVEV (reference sequence). This chain's CDR3 is CASSFLEGAGGYTF. In nucleotides, the CDR3 is TGTGCCAGCAGTTTCCTCGAGGGGGCGGGTGGCTACACCTTC.

V usage is TRBV6-5 and J usage is TRBJ2-1, with TRBD2 identical over 9 bases. J lost 3 bases, V lost 2 bases, and 2 bases had no gene match. CDR1 is MNHEY, CDR2 SVGAGI, per germline. The CDR3 is 15 amino acids. CDR3 residues: CASSYAGGNYNEQFF. For the CDR3, the DNA is TGTGCCAGCAGTTACGCGGGGGGGAACTACAATGAGCAGTTCTTC.